This TCR beta chain was recovered during a study of T-cell memory formation after mild COVID-19. V lost 4 bases to trimming and J lost 0 bases, with 13 bases between them. Germline assignment: CDR1 SGHTA and CDR2 FQGNSA. The CDR3 is 15 residues long. Findings and limits, study-wide: Still unconfirmed is whether the second-wave clones peaking on day 37 recognized SARS-CoV-2. Some SARS-CoV-2-responding clones were already detected in memory before infection. CD4/CD8 balance characterized clones contracting day 15 to 85, and CD4+ skew characterized later expanders.

This clonotype was observed a handful of times. Its cognate antigen is unknown. Constant-segment primers served in 5'RACE that generated TCR alpha and TCR beta cDNA libraries bearing sample barcodes and UMIs. TCRdb re-called the 5' RACE reads with MiXCR, one entry per CDR3 protein. Found here are about 420,000 distinct CDR3 sequences, about 25% of them singletons; the top ten hold 10% to 15%. The receptor comes from an adult woman who had mild COVID-19 (a few samples of this study predate the infection). Cell type and time point are not known. The chain joins TRBV7-2 to TRBJ2-7; TRBD1 is a possible D gene (6 bases). The sequenced material came from PBMCs or a T cell subset sorted from them (not recorded which). The CDR3: CASSWGRTSSYEQYF. In DNA form, the CDR3 reads TGTGCCAGCAGCTGGGGGCGGACCAGCTCCTACGAGCAGTACTTC.